The clone carrying this T cell receptor (beta chain) was detected once. Antigen: not known. This sample stems from a study of OX40 agonist ivuxolimab in advanced cancers. Study results and caveats: CD8+ T cells showed, on average, more clonal expansion than CD4+ cells.

Here immunoSEQ multiplex PCR was the method, and the copy in TCRdb shows in-frame clones only, minus some. The data hold 15,000 or so clones, with about 90% observed a single time. The CDR3 totals 15 residues. Unmatched junction bases numbered 7, after V lost 0 bases and J lost 5 bases. Germline CDR1 and CDR2: SGDLS and YYNGEE. The sequence derives from an adult with an advanced solid tumor such as melanoma, head and neck, liver or kidney cancer. The sample here was CD4+ or CD8+ T cells sorted from blood, taken in a trial of the OX40 agonist ivuxolimab. This rearrangement joins TRBV9 to TRBJ2-7, with 8 bases identical to TRBD2. The CDR3 DNA sequence: TGTGCCAGCAGCGTAGGAGCGGGAGTCCCCCACGAGCAGTACTTC. Its protein product is CASSVGAGVPHEQYF.